This entry is about one T cell receptor (beta chain). Its antigen is unknown. 13 Jbeta primers and 60 Vbeta primers were used for the PCR. Clones were read by immunoSEQ multiplex PCR, and TCRdb kept only the in-frame ones, dropping some. The sample has under 110,000 clones; about 70% are singletons. CDR3 length: 13 residues. Germline assignment: CDR1 LNHDA and CDR2 SQIVND (reference sequence). Trimming took 0 bases from V and 14 from J, leaving 15 bases between them. These data are taken from a study of cytomegalovirus exposure and HLA in healthy donors. The study's findings and limits: Judged likely to be a sequencing artifact was a cluster of highly shared sequence variants. By HLA locus, TCR association rates varied in a later analysis, with DRB1 showing the most and HLA-C the fewest. In a later analysis, productive TCRs from donors in an Asian-associated ancestry cluster reportedly carried fewer N-insertions than the cohort mean.

This TCR was recovered from a woman in her forties or fifties in good health and CMV-seropositive. Sequenced material: PBMCs. The J gene is TRBJ2-3, the V gene TRBV19, with D possibly matching TRBD2 (6 bases). In nucleotides, the CDR3 is TGTGCCAGTAGTATAGATTGGGGGGTAGTGTGGTATTTT. Amino acid sequence: CASSIDWGVVWYF.